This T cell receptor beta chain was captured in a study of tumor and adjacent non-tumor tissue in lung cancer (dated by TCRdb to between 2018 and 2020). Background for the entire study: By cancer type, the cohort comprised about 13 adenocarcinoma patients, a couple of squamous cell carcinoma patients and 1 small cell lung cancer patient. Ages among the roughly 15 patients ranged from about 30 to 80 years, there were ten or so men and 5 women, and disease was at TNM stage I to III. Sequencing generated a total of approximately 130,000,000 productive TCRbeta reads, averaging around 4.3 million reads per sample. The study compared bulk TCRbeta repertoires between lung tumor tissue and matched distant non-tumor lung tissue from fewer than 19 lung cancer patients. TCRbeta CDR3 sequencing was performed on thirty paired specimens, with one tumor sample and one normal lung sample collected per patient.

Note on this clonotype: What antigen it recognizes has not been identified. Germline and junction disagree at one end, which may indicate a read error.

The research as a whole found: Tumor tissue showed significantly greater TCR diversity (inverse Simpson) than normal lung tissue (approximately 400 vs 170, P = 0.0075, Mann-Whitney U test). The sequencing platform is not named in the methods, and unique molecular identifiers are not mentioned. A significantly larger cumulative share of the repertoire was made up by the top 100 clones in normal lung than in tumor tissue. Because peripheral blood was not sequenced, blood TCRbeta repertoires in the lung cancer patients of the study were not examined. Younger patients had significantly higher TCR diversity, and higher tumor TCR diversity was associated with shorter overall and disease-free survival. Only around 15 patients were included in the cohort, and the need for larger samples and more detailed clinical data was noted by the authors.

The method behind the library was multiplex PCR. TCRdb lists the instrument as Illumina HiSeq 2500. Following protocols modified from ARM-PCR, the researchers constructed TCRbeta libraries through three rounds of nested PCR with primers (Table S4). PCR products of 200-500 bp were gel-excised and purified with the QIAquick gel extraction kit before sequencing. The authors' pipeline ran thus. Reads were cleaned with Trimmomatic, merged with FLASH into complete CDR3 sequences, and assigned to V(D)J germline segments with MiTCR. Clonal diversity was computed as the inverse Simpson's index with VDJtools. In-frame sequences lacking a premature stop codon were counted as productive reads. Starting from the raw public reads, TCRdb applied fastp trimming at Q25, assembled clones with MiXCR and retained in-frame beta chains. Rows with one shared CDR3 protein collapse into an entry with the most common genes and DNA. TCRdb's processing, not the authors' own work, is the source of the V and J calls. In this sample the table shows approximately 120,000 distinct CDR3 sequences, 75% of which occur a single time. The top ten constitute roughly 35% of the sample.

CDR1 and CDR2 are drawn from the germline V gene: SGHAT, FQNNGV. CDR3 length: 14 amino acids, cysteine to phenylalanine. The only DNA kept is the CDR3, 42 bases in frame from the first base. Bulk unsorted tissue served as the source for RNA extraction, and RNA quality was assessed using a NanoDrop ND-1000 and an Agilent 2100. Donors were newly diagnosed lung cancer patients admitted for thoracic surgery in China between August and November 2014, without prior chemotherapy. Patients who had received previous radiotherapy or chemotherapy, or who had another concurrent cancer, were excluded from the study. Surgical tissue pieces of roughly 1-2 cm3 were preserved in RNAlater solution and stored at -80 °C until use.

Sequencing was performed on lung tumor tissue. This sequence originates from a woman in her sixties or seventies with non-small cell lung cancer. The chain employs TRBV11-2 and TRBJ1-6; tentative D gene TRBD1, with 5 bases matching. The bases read TGTGCCTGCAGCTTGGGACCTTTGAATTCACCCCTCCAGTTT. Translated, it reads CACSLGPLNSPLQF. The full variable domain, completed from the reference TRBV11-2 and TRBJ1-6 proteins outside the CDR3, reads EAGVAQSPRYKIIEKRQSVAFWCNPISGHATLYWYQQILGQGPKLLIQFQNNGVVDDSQLPKDRFSAERLKGVDSTLKIQPAKLEDSAVYLCACSLGPLNSPLQFGNGTRLTVT.